The present T cell receptor beta chain was sequenced within a study of glioma-infiltrating T cells (dated by TCRdb to about 2016). Regarding the research as a whole: The study sequenced TCR alpha- and beta-chain repertoires from glioma tissue, from non-neoplastic brain tissue and from matched peripheral blood mononuclear cells. Each tissue-infiltrating repertoire was compared with the same patient's peripheral blood repertoire to measure divergence between tissue and blood T-cell populations. Three low-grade glioma patients, 7 or 8 primary glioblastoma patients and three non-glioma patients contributing non-neoplastic brain tissue were included in the paired cohort.

The research as a whole found: Very few CDR3 sequences were shared between tissue and blood, attributed to high CDR3 diversity and limited sampling. The group comparisons were based on small numbers of patients: three non-neoplastic, three low-grade glioma and eight glioblastoma patients. VJ-independent divergence between tissue and blood was found to be below expectation in non-neoplastic patients but above expectation in all gliomas, particularly low-grade gliomas.

In its sample, this clonotype was seen many times. Its antigen is still unknown. Base qualities were left out, and no much larger clone turns up one base away. The iRepertoire nested amplicon-rescue multiplex PCR (arm-PCR) platform was used to amplify TCR alpha and beta CDR3 regions from RNA. For one-step reverse transcription and amplification, roughly 90-400 ng of tissue mRNA or PBMC total RNA was used as input. Following bead purification, Illumina adapters were added by a secondary multiplex PCR, and libraries between 200 and 400 bp were gel-purified. Libraries carried internal 6-nucleotide barcodes used for demultiplexing. Sequencing of libraries was performed on an Illumina MiSeq with 2x220 or 2x250 nucleotide paired-end reads. The original methods were these. Paired reads were merged using FLASH 1.2.11 and were aligned to the GRCh37 human genome using BWA-MEM, after which TRA and TRB reads were extracted. For V and J assignment, an IMGT-derived reference of cassette sequences and CDR3 motifs that included pseudogenes was used. Three-frame translation of reads was performed, and productive CDR3s were defined as those with a C...FGXG motif and no stop codons. Unique combinations of V-J cassette pair and CDR3 amino acid sequence were defined as clonotypes. Reads were filtered by Hamming distance, thresholded by each sample's sequence error rate in mapped regions. TCRdb reanalyzed the raw reads on its own, using fastp at Q25 for trimming and MiXCR for clone calling, and kept in-frame beta chains. Identical CDR3 protein sequences are pooled into one entry, listed with their most common genes and DNA. These V and J calls are TCRdb output, not the study's own analysis. The sample table holds 40,000 or so distinct CDR3 sequences, of which approximately 20% were seen once. Around 6.3% of the sample rests with the top ten.

Inclusive of the bounding cysteine and phenylalanine, the CDR3 is 14 residues long. The read is trimmed to its CDR3 DNA, 42 bases read in frame from base 1. CDR1 and CDR2 were assigned from the germline V gene (reference sequence) as LGHDT and YNNKEL. V is cut back by 6 bases and J by 0 bases, with 2 bases in the junction unmatched. The sequence links TRBV3-1 to TRBJ2-1, and 7 junction bases match TRBD2. The clonotype comes from a human donor with low-grade glioma or glioblastoma, undergoing nonglioma brain surgery, or in good health (not recorded which). Source material: glioma tissue, nonneoplastic brain tissue, or PBMCs (not recorded which). The nucleotide sequence is TGTGCCAGCAGTATAGCGGGCTCCTACAATGAGCAGTTCTTC. Its protein product is CASSIAGSYNEQFF.